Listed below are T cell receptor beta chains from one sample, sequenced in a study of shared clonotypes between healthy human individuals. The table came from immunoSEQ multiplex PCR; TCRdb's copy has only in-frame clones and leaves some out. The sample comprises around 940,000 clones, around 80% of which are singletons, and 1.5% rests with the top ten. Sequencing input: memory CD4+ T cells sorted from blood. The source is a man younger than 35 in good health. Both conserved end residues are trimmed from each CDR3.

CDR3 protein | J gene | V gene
ASSYSRRGGEAF | TRBJ1-1 | TRBV6-5
ASSSLTSGRFRDEQF | TRBJ2-1 | TRBV7-2
ASPMGVLSGANVLT | TRBJ2-6 | TRBV30
ASSSFNPPGQGNNEQF | TRBJ2-1 | TRBV13
ASSLEGYYGYT | TRBJ1-2 | TRBV7-2
ASSLLAAEQY | TRBJ2-7 | TRBV28
ATSRDRGRAVETQY | TRBJ2-5 | TRBV15
ASSRGVGANVLT | TRBJ2-6 | TRBV7-2
ASTTGDVSPLH | TRBJ1-6 | TRBV6-5
SAEQTDTQY | TRBJ2-3 | TRBV20-1
ASRRGGTYEQY | TRBJ2-7 | TRBV7-9
ASSLRQGDNTEAF | TRBJ1-1 | TRBV7-9
ASSRGLANIGQY | TRBJ2-3 | TRBV5-8
ASSYSGQGRNSPLH | TRBJ1-6 | TRBV6-5
ASSDRTSGAGLSQY | TRBJ2-5 | TRBV25-1
ASSPVQGPDTQY | TRBJ2-3 | TRBV18
ASRKAGKEQY | TRBJ2-7 | TRBV2
ASRWTGNGEKLF | TRBJ1-4 | TRBV6-6
ASRTDRGYYEQY | TRBJ2-7 | TRBV6-5
ASSSRGGSTDTQY | TRBJ2-3 | TRBV7-9
ASSYTPSQSYEQY | TRBJ2-7 | TRBV6-6
AWSVQGGGSPLH | TRBJ1-6 | TRBV30
ASSTGQSVQETQY | TRBJ2-5 | TRBV5-1
ASSQTSYEQY | TRBJ2-7 | TRBV6-5
ASSLKKNFEAF | TRBJ1-1 | TRBV7-3
ASSPLSLISNQPQH | TRBJ1-5 | TRBV18
ASSLAFIGQGAEAF | TRBJ1-1 | TRBV7-6
ASSQQGPTGELF | TRBJ2-2 | TRBV6-5
ASSLVGGGDKNIQY | TRBJ2-4 | TRBV28
ASTDRGQPQH | TRBJ1-5 | TRBV2
AWSQGTSGQETQY | TRBJ2-5 | TRBV30
AISEGQGNYNEQF | TRBJ2-1 | TRBV10-3
AWSMTNEAF | TRBJ1-1 | TRBV30
ASSDRLPNEKLF | TRBJ1-4 | TRBV6-1
ASSLVPAGNTDTQY | TRBJ2-3 | TRBV11-2
ASSSQATQETQY | TRBJ2-5 | TRBV9
ASSSGTFNTQY | TRBJ2-3 | TRBV7-2
AWSVGGDSPLH | TRBJ1-6 | TRBV30
AISGSLNTEAF | TRBJ1-1 | TRBV10-3
ASSLGLRRVIQY | TRBJ2-4 | TRBV7-8
ASSEGVKGQKSSYNSPLH | TRBJ1-6 | TRBV6-1